The 27 T cell receptor beta chains in this list originate from one sample, sequenced in a study of T cells in localized non-small cell lung cancer. TCRdb's table, derived via immunoSEQ multiplex PCR, lists solely in-frame clones and lacks some. The table has more than 1,100 clones, roughly 22% seen once. The sample consisted of normal lung tissue next to the tumor, taken before any cancer treatment. These receptors were taken from a female donor older than 55 with stage II squamous cell lung carcinoma.

The rearrangement joins TRBV5-1 to TRBJ1-2; perhaps TRBD1 as D (5 bases). Between the trimmed V and J ends, which lost 0 bases and 2 bases, there was a span of 17 bases. The CDR3 is 17 residues long. The V gene's germline CDR1 is SGHRS and CDR2 YFSETQ. CDR3 sequence (DNA): TGCGCCAGCAGCTTGGCAGCTGGGACTATTTCCAACTATGGCTACACCTTC. It is translated as CASSLAAGTISNYGYTF.

This clone was detected a few times. The V call is TRBV12-2, the J call TRBJ2-5; the DNA was not used to check the table's D call, TRBD2. TRBV12-2 is flagged as a pseudogene. The CDR3 is 14 residues long. CDR3 in DNA: TGTGCAAGTCGCTTAGGTGGAGGGCGGGAGACCCAGTACTTC. This sequence encodes CASRLGGGRETQYF.

The chain carries TRBV19 and TRBJ2-1; perhaps D is TRBD1 or TRBD2 (5 bases each). The germline V gene has CDR1 LNHDA and CDR2 SQIVND (reference sequence). The CDR3 contains 20 residues. Trimming stripped 4 bases from V and 0 bases from J, with 25 bases between. The CDR3 reads CASSKGALGLAKDSYNEQFF. CDR3 nucleotide sequence: TGTGCCAGTAGTAAAGGGGCCCTTGGGCTAGCAAAAGACTCCTACAATGAGCAGTTCTTC. Drawing the rest from reference TRBV19 and TRBJ2-1, the complete variable domain is DGGITQSPKYLFRKEGQNVTLSCEQNLNHDAMYWYRQDPGQGLRLIYYSQIVNDFQKGDIAEGYSVSREKKESFPLTVTSAQKNPTAFYLCASSKGALGLAKDSYNEQFFGPGTRLTVL.

The chain carries TRBV19 and TRBJ2-5; D not certain. Germline values: CDR1 LNHDA, CDR2 SQIVND (reference sequence). The CDR3 covers 12 residues. V shed 3 bases and J shed 7 bases, with 9 bases lying between them. Here the CDR3 reads CASSIGEATQYF. In nucleotides, the CDR3 is TGTGCCAGTAGTATTGGGGAAGCGACCCAGTACTTC.

V is TRBV6-8 and J is TRBJ2-7; TRBD1 aligns across 7 bases. V shed 5 bases and J 3 bases; nucleotides not matched to a gene: 16. Per the germline V gene, CDR1 is MNHGY and CDR2 is SAAAGT. The CDR3 is 17 residues long. This CDR3 is CASSPGQTFNGIYEQYF. CDR3 nucleotides: TGTGCCAGCAGTCCGGGACAGACCTTTAATGGGATCTACGAGCAGTACTTC.

In DNA, the CDR3 is TGTGCCAGTAGTCGCGGGACTAGCGGGAGCCCAACCTACAATGAGCAGTTCTTC. Translated, it gives CASSRGTSGSPTYNEQFF. The chain couples TRBV19 to TRBJ2-1; 14 bases are shared with TRBD2. V was pared by 5 bases and J by 2 bases, with 8 bases of the junction left unmatched. The CDR3 contains 18 residues. Germline V CDR1 and CDR2: LNHDA, SQIVND (reference sequence).

This clone ranks as medium-sized. The rearrangement uses TRBV11-3 and TRBJ2-3; TRBD2 matches 8 bases. Trimming cost V 2 bases and J 5 bases; bases outside gene matches: 3. The CDR3 has 14 residues. CDR1 is SGHNT, CDR2 YENEEA, per germline. The CDR3 spells CASSLTGGIDTQYF. CDR3 bases: TGTGCCAGCAGCTTAACGGGAGGGATAGATACGCAGTATTTT. Full variable domain (rest looked up from reference TRBV11-3 and TRBJ2-3): EAGVVQSPRYKIIEKKQPVAFWCNPISGHNTLYWYLQNLGQGPELLIRYENEEAVDDSQLPKDRFSAERLKGVDSTLKIQPAELGDSAVYLCASSLTGGIDTQYFGPGTRLTVL.

This clone showed up just a few times. This chain connects TRBV10-2 to TRBJ1-2; D is undetermined. CDR1 is WSHSY, CDR2 SAAADI, per germline. Trimming stripped 3 bases from V and 4 bases from J, with 9 bases between. The CDR3 has 13 residues. CDR3 DNA sequence: TGCGCCAGCAGTGACGGATCCCTCTATGGCTACACCTTC. Amino acid sequence: CASSDGSLYGYTF.

The V gene is TRBV19, the J gene TRBJ2-5, with 8 bases lining up with TRBD1. Trimming removed 5 bases from V and 8 bases from J; junction bases left unmatched: 13. The CDR3 totals 15 residues. Germline assignment: CDR1 LNHDA and CDR2 SQIVND (reference sequence). CDR3 sequence: CASSPDRGDLRTQYF. DNA for the CDR3: TGTGCCAGTAGTCCCGACAGGGGTGATCTGAGAACCCAGTACTTC.

By proportion, this clone is large. V is TRBV11-3 and J is TRBJ1-2; TRBD1 matches at 8 bases. V was clipped by 3 bases and J by 8 bases; unmatched bases: 8. The CDR3 extends over 14 amino acids. Germline CDR1 and CDR2: SGHNT and YENEEA. The CDR3 region has the DNA TGTGCCAGCAGCTTGCAGGGGGCAAGGCAGGGCTACACCTTC. It is translated as CASSLQGARQGYTF.

This clone has only a few counts. V is TRBV6-8 and J is TRBJ1-4, with D possibly being TRBD1 (5 bases). CDR1 is MNHGY and CDR2 is SAAAGT in the germline V gene. This CDR3 contains 16 residues. Trimming stripped 5 bases from V and 0 bases from J, with 13 bases between. The CDR3 nucleotides are TGTGCCAGCAGTCCTCGACCGACAGCAACTAATGAAAAACTGTTTTTT. This translates into CASSPRPTATNEKLFF.

By share, this clone counts as large. The rearrangement joins TRBV9 to TRBJ2-1; D is perhaps TRBD1 (7 bases). CDR3 length equals 16 residues. CDR1 is SGDLS, CDR2 YYNGEE, per germline. V gave up 0 bases and J gave up 1 base, with 11 bases separating them. The CDR3 sequence is CASSVAEGASYNEQFF. CDR3 in DNA: TGTGCCAGCAGCGTAGCGGAGGGGGCTTCCTACAATGAGCAGTTCTTC.

The chain is built from TRBV6-8 and TRBJ2-2, with 15 bases aligning to TRBD2. V gave up 0 bases and J gave up 5 bases; unmatched junction bases: 1. Germline V CDR1 and CDR2: MNHGY, SAAAGT. The CDR3 extends over 17 amino acids. CDR3 amino acids: CASSYSGLAGGTGELFF. CDR3 in DNA: TGTGCCAGCAGTTACTCAGGACTAGCGGGAGGGACCGGGGAGCTGTTTTTT.

This clone came up a few times. The chain couples TRBV7-2 to TRBJ1-1; D ambiguous. This CDR3 comprises 13 residues. V was pared by 1 base and J by 2 bases, with 5 bases between. Looked up from germline, CDR1 is SGHTA and CDR2 is FQGNSA. CDR3 protein: CASSLGRNTEAFF. The CDR3 region has the DNA TGTGCCAGCAGCTTAGGCAGAAACACTGAAGCTTTCTTT.

The chain uses TRBV11-3 and TRBJ2-2; the D gene is possibly TRBD2 (5 bases). There are 17 residues in the CDR3. V lost 2 bases to trimming and J lost 6 bases, with 19 bases between them. The germline V gene encodes CDR1 SGHNT and CDR2 YENEEA. The CDR3 DNA is TGTGCCAGCAGCTTAATTGAGCTAGCCGGTGTTCCCGGGGAGCTGTTTTTT. It codes for CASSLIELAGVPGELFF.

The CDR3 region is CATQTGTGAFSYGYTF. CDR3 nucleotides: TGTGCCACCCAAACCGGGACAGGGGCATTCAGCTATGGCTACACCTTC. The chain has TRBV28 and TRBJ1-2, with 10 bases matching TRBD1. With 10 bases clipped from V and 4 bases from J, the junction kept 15 bases outside the gene matches. The CDR3 length is 16 residues. Germline CDR1 MDHEN, CDR2 SYDVKM.

The chain couples TRBV10-2 to TRBJ2-1; D uncertain. This CDR3 is 14 amino acids long. Looked up from germline, CDR1 is WSHSY and CDR2 is SAAADI. V dropped 7 bases and J dropped 0 bases, with 10 bases sitting between them. CDR3 sequence (DNA): TGCGCCAGCATTGACGCTAGCTCCTACAATGAGCAGTTCTTC. Its protein product is CASIDASSYNEQFF.

The gene calls are TRBV10-3 and TRBJ1-4, with D unresolved. This CDR3 region has 13 residues. Germline assignment: CDR1 ENHRY and CDR2 SYGVKD. Deletions cut 2 bases from V and 8 bases from J, with 9 bases between. For the CDR3, the DNA is TGTGCCATCAGTGAGGGGTTGCAAGAAAAACTGTTTTTT. Translated, it gives CAISEGLQEKLFF.

This clone was found a few times. This rearrangement joins TRBV6-8 to TRBJ1-1; the D gene is possibly TRBD1 (6 bases). V was cut by 7 bases and J by 5 bases, with 17 bases left in between. The CDR3 covers 14 residues. Germline assignment: CDR1 MNHGY and CDR2 SAAAGT. Here the CDR3 DNA reads TGTGCCAGCAACGACCCCGGGGGGCGGACTGAAGCTTTCTTT. The encoded protein is CASNDPGGRTEAFF.

The V call is TRBV6-8, the J call TRBJ2-7; D perhaps matches TRBD2 (6 bases). Trimming stripped 7 bases from V and 0 bases from J, with 22 bases between. CDR3 length: 17 amino acids. Germline V gene lookup returns CDR1 MNHGY and CDR2 SAAAGT. For the CDR3, the DNA is TGTGCCAGCACTCTTGCCTCTACCGGGACTGGCTCCTACGAGCAGTACTTC. It is translated as CASTLASTGTGSYEQYF.

The chain joins TRBV9 to TRBJ1-3; no clear D gene. Trimming pared 0 bases from V and 6 bases from J, leaving 13 bases between. Germline values: CDR1 SGDLS, CDR2 YYNGEE. The CDR3 covers 15 residues. The CDR3 coding sequence is TGTGCCAGCAGCGTAGGGGCCAGCTTGAAAAACACCATATATTTT. Translating gives CASSVGASLKNTIYF.

The V and J genes are TRBV6-8 and TRBJ2-1; the match to TRBD2 covers 11 bases. The CDR3 length is 16 residues. The V segment lost 4 bases and the J segment 5 bases; nucleotides outside the gene matches: 7. Germline V gene sequence: CDR1 MNHGY, CDR2 SAAAGT. This chain's CDR3 is CASSSPASGGHNEQFF. As DNA, the CDR3 is TGTGCCAGCAGTTCCCCGGCTAGCGGGGGGCACAATGAGCAGTTCTTC.

This clone was counted only a few times. CDR3 sequence (DNA): TGTGCCAGCAGCCTCCCGGGACTAGCTTTAAATGAGCAGTTCTTC. It specifies CASSLPGLALNEQFF. V usage is TRBV11-3 and J usage is TRBJ2-1; 9 bases align to TRBD2. This CDR3 is built from 15 residues. The germline gives CDR1 SGHNT, CDR2 YENEEA. Losses at the gene ends were 5 bases for V and 7 bases for J; bases not matched to a gene: 9.

This clone was counted between two and nine times. This rearrangement joins TRBV1 to TRBJ2-3; TRBD2, the table's D call, lacks a check against the DNA. TRBV1 is an annotated pseudogene. The CDR3 covers 20 residues. Written as DNA, the CDR3 is TGCGCCAGCAGCCAAGATAAATCAGCGGGCTGGGTGGAGGGCACAGATACGCAGTATTTT. The encoded protein is CASSQDKSAGWVEGTDTQYF.

The chain links TRBV19 to TRBJ2-1; perhaps TRBD1 as D (5 bases). The CDR3 is 14 amino acids. CDR1 is LNHDA and CDR2 is SQIVND in the germline V gene (reference sequence). V was clipped by 9 bases and J by 6 bases, with 18 bases between them. CDR3 nucleotides: TGTGCCAGCAGTCAGGGATCGGAAGGCAATGAGCAGTTCTTC. It codes for CASSQGSEGNEQFF.

Judged by abundance, this clone is large. The chain recombines TRBV11-3 with TRBJ1-1; D is perhaps TRBD1 (5 bases). This CDR3 is 14 amino acids long. From germline, CDR1 is SGHNT and CDR2 YENEEA. With 2 bases removed from V and 5 bases from J, the gap between germline ends came to 12 bases. The CDR3 region is CASSLQGGRTEAFF. For the CDR3, the DNA is TGTGCCAGCAGCTTACAGGGTGGGAGGACTGAAGCTTTCTTT.

This chain uses TRBV19 with TRBJ2-7, with D perhaps matching TRBD2 (5 bases). Germline loops: CDR1 LNHDA, CDR2 SQIVND (reference sequence). This CDR3 is built from 12 residues. Between the trimmed V and J ends, which lost 6 bases and 3 bases, there was a span of 9 bases. CDR3 coding DNA: TGTGCCAGTAGCGCGGGCCACTACGAGCAGTACTTC. Its translation: CASSAGHYEQYF.